These 21 T cell receptor beta chains were all obtained from the same sample, sequenced in a study of cytomegalovirus exposure and HLA in healthy donors. PCR amplification relied on 60 Vbeta primers (plus 13 Jbeta primers). Some clones are missing from TCRdb's copy, which holds only in-frame ones; the method was immunoSEQ multiplex PCR. There are 70,000 or so clones in the sample, with about 0.83% held by the top ten. Sequencing used PBMCs. All receptors derive from a boy aged 5-17 years in good health and CMV-seronegative.

The chain recombines TRBV6-6 with TRBJ1-6; D is unclear. CDR1 MNHNY and CDR2 SVGAGI come from the germline V gene (reference sequence). V shed 6 bases and J shed 5 bases, with 11 bases lying between them. This CDR3 contains 14 residues. The DNA of the CDR3 is TGTGCCAGCAGCACCGAGAGGAATAATTCACCCCTCCACTTT. As protein: CASSTERNNSPLHF.

The V and J genes are TRBV25-1 and TRBJ1-2; 7 bases are shared with TRBD1. V shed 5 bases and J 5 bases; nucleotides not matched to a gene: 5. Germline V lookup: CDR1 MGHDK, CDR2 SYGVNS. This CDR3 is 13 amino acids long. CDR3 DNA: TGTGCCAGCAGTCGACAGGGTTATTATGGCTACACCTTC. This translates into CASSRQGYYGYTF.

The chain couples TRBV4-1 to TRBJ2-1; TRBD2 matches 9 bases. CDR1 is MGHRA, CDR2 YSYEKL, per germline. The J segment lost 2 bases and the V segment lost 0 bases, leaving 8 bases of the junction unmatched. The CDR3 loop spans 18 amino acids. CDR3 bases: TGCGCCAGCAGCCAAGACCCCAGCGGGAGGAGGACCTACAATGAGCAGTTCTTC. It translates to CASSQDPSGRRTYNEQFF.

The chain combines TRBV29-1 with TRBJ1-2, with D uncertain. Trimming removed 2 bases at V and 3 bases at J, with 4 bases between. The germline V gene has CDR1 SQVTM and CDR2 ANQGSEA. CDR3 length equals 11 residues. The CDR3 loop is CSVERDYGYTF. The DNA of the CDR3 is TGCAGCGTTGAAAGAGACTATGGCTACACCTTC. The variable domain in full, completed from reference TRBV29-1 and TRBJ1-2, reads SAVISQKPSRDICQRGTSLTIQCQVDSQVTMMFWYRQQPGQSLTLIATANQGSEATYESGFVIDKFPISRPNLTFSTLTVSNMSPEDSSIYLCSVERDYGYTFGSGTRLTVV.

In DNA, the CDR3 is TGTGCCAGCACTCATCAACAGGGGAGTGAGCAGTTCTTC. This gives the protein CASTHQQGSEQFF. The chain joins TRBV7-7 to TRBJ2-1, with 7 bases fitting TRBD1. The junction had 9 bases not matched to a gene; V was cut back by 7 bases and J by 9 bases. Germline values: CDR1 SSHAT, CDR2 FNYEAQ (reference sequence). The CDR3 length is 13 residues. The full variable domain, in which reference TRBV7-7 and TRBJ2-1 provide the parts outside the CDR3, is GAGVSQSPRYKVTKRGQDVTLRCDPISSHATLYWYQQALGQGPEFLTYFNYEAQPDKSGLPSDRFSAERPEGSISTLTIQRTEQRDSAMYRCASTHQQGSEQFFGPGTRLTVL.

V gene TRBV19 combines with J gene TRBJ2-6; possible D gene TRBD2, 5 bases. The germline V gene has CDR1 LNHDA and CDR2 SQIVND (reference sequence). The CDR3 is 16 residues long. Between the trimmed V and J ends, which lost 6 bases and 0 bases, there was a span of 12 bases. The CDR3 is CASSPGLRSGANVLTF. Written as DNA, the CDR3 is TGTGCCAGTAGCCCGGGGTTACGCTCTGGGGCCAACGTCCTGACTTTC.

The chain carries TRBV25-1 and TRBJ2-3, with TRBD1 matching 10 bases. The CDR3 loop spans 17 amino acids. Germline V gene data show CDR1 as MGHDK and CDR2 as SYGVNS. J lost 4 bases, V lost 4 bases, and 11 bases had no gene match. CDR3 loop: CASSVTSPGQGSDTQYF. The CDR3 DNA reads TGTGCCAGCAGTGTCACGTCCCCGGGACAGGGGTCAGATACGCAGTATTTT.

The rearrangement joins TRBV15 to TRBJ2-1; the match to TRBD2 covers 7 bases. V trimming: 0 bases; J trimming: 8 bases; junction bases outside the gene matches: 10. Germline V gives CDR1 LNHNV, CDR2 YYDKDF (reference sequence). The CDR3 runs to 16 residues. As DNA, the CDR3 is TGTGCCACCAGCAGAGAAAAGGATAGCGGGTTCTATGAGCAGTTCTTC. Amino acid sequence: CATSREKDSGFYEQFF.

The rearrangement uses TRBV6-4 and TRBJ2-5; weak D call: TRBD2 (6 bases). CDR1 is MRHNA and CDR2 is SNTAGT in the germline V gene. The V and J ends lost 0 bases and 1 base respectively, with 9 bases between them. This CDR3 spans 15 amino acids. CDR3 nucleotides: TGTGCCAGCAGTGACTCGGCGGGGAGCCAAGAGACCCAGTACTTC. This translates into CASSDSAGSQETQYF.

This CDR3 reads CASSPGGGGQPQHF. Here the CDR3 DNA reads TGTGCCAGCTCACCCGGCGGGGGAGGACAGCCCCAGCATTTT. The chain combines TRBV18 with TRBJ1-5, with a possible D match to TRBD1 (5 bases). This CDR3 spans 14 amino acids. In germline, CDR1 is KGHSH, CDR2 LQKENI. V dropped 3 bases and J dropped 7 bases, with 13 bases sitting between them. Full variable domain (remainder filled in from reference TRBV18 and TRBJ1-5): NAGVMQNPRHLVRRRGQEARLRCSPMKGHSHVYWYRQLPEEGLKFMVYLQKENIIDESGMPKERFSAEFPKEGPSILRIQQVVRGDSAAYFCASSPGGGGQPQHFGDGTRLSIL.

This chain uses TRBV6-5 with TRBJ2-7; 10 bases line up with TRBD1. The CDR3 sequence is 12 residues long. The junction had 3 bases not matched to a gene; V was cut back by 8 bases and J by 5 bases. Germline V gene lookup returns CDR1 MNHEY and CDR2 SVGAGI. This chain's CDR3 is CASGDRGNEQYF. The DNA for the CDR3 is TGTGCCAGCGGGGACAGGGGAAACGAGCAGTACTTC.

The chain recombines TRBV7-9 with TRBJ2-7; TRBD2 matches at 12 bases. The CDR3 is 16 amino acids. CDR1 and CDR2 from the germline V gene are SEHNR and FQNEAQ (reference sequence). J gave up 2 bases and V 5 bases, and 7 bases lay outside the gene matches. The CDR3 is CASSPKTSGRTYEQYF. DNA of the CDR3: TGTGCCAGCAGCCCAAAGACTAGCGGGAGAACCTACGAGCAGTACTTC.

The V and J genes are TRBV5-1 and TRBJ2-1; TRBD2 agrees at 7 bases. After removal of 5 bases from V and 4 bases from J, the junction contained 9 bases not matched to a gene. Per germline, CDR1 SGHRS and CDR2 YFSETQ. There are 15 residues in the CDR3. For the CDR3, the DNA is TGCGCCAGCAGGGGCGGGGCGGGGGATTACAATGAGCAGTTCTTC. It encodes CASRGGAGDYNEQFF. The full variable domain, its missing parts supplied by reference TRBV5-1 and TRBJ2-1, is KAGVTQTPRYLIKTRGQQVTLSCSPISGHRSVSWYQQTPGQGLQFLFEYFSETQRNKGNFPGRFSGRQFSNSRSEMNVSTLELGDSALYLCASRGGAGDYNEQFFGPGTRLTVL.

This chain links TRBV6-5 with TRBJ2-5, with 9 bases aligning to TRBD1. Gene TRBJ2-7 matches the end of the DNA better, so the J call may be wrong. CDR1 MNHEY and CDR2 SVGAGI come from the germline V gene. This CDR3 contains 15 residues. This chain's CDR3 is CASSYGGQGTYEQYF. The CDR3 DNA reads as TGTGCCAGCAGTTACGGGGGACAGGGAACCTACGAGCAGTACTTC.

The chain is built from TRBV5-6 and TRBJ2-7; the D is unclear. V was clipped by 0 bases and J by 0 bases, with 10 bases between them. Germline V lookup: CDR1 SGHDT, CDR2 YYEEEE. The CDR3 covers 15 residues. The CDR3 bases are TGTGCCAGCAGCTTGGGTTTATCGAGCTCCTACGAGCAGTACTTC. As protein: CASSLGLSSSYEQYF.

The chain recombines TRBV5-1 with TRBJ2-7; TRBD1 matches at 8 bases. The CDR3 covers 15 residues. V gave up 0 bases and J gave up 7 bases; unmatched junction bases: 9. Looked up from germline, CDR1 is SGHRS and CDR2 is YFSETQ. CDR3 sequence (DNA): TGCGCCAGCAGCTTGGTTGGACAGGGTGTGGGGGAGCAGTACTTC. The encoded protein is CASSLVGQGVGEQYF.

The chain has TRBV6-5 and TRBJ2-1; 7 bases are shared with TRBD1. Germline lookup yields CDR1 MNHEY and CDR2 SVGAGI. J lost 5 bases, V lost 8 bases, and 9 bases had no gene match. This CDR3 region has 14 residues. The CDR3 loop is CASCRQGGNNEQFF. In nucleotides, the CDR3 is TGTGCCAGCTGTAGACAGGGCGGCAACAATGAGCAGTTCTTC.

The V call is TRBV4-1, the J call TRBJ1-2; D remains unclear. Germline V gene sequence: CDR1 MGHRA, CDR2 YSYEKL. The CDR3 sequence is 14 residues long. Trimming removed 1 base from V and 6 bases from J, with 12 bases in between. In DNA form, the CDR3 reads TGCGCCAGCAGCCAAGGGTCATATGAGGATGGCTACACCTTC. It is translated as CASSQGSYEDGYTF.

J is TRBJ2-1 and V is TRBV19; TRBD2 aligns across 9 bases. The trim removed 5 bases at V and 2 bases at J, leaving 4 bases unmatched. The CDR3 totals 15 residues. Germline assignment: CDR1 LNHDA and CDR2 SQIVND (reference sequence). The CDR3 bases are TGTGCCAGTAGTCCGCGGACTAGCGCCTACAATGAGCAGTTCTTC. This sequence encodes CASSPRTSAYNEQFF.

The V call is TRBV7-2, the J call TRBJ2-7; D is possibly TRBD1 (5 bases). Germline CDR1 SGHTA, CDR2 FQGNSA. The CDR3 contains 16 residues. Trimming stripped 0 bases from V and 2 bases from J, with 14 bases between. The CDR3 DNA reads as TGTGCCAGCAGCTTAGCTCCAGGGAAGTTTCCCTACGAGCAGTACTTC. Translated, it gives CASSLAPGKFPYEQYF.

V usage is TRBV7-8 and J usage is TRBJ2-6; 8 bases line up with TRBD1. With 8 bases clipped from V and 0 bases from J, the junction kept 15 bases outside the gene matches. The length of the CDR3 is 19 residues. Germline V CDR1 and CDR2: SGHVS, FQNEAQ. CDR3 bases: TGTGCCAGCGGGCCGGAAGGACAGGGCGAAATCTCTGGGGCCAACGTCCTGACTTTC. Its protein product is CASGPEGQGEISGANVLTF.